This entry is about one TCR beta chain. As yet, its antigen is unknown. This CDR3 has 14 amino acids. Germline V CDR1 and CDR2: LGHNA, YSLEER. Generation of TCR beta cDNA was performed by 5'RACE template switching incorporating UMIs. TCRdb reprocessed the 5' RACE reads and keeps a single row for each CDR3 protein, giving no DNA. The listing contains 300,000 or so distinct CDR3 sequences. The data were obtained in a study of T cells expressing NK-cell markers. Study overall: Sorted CD3+CD56+NKG2C+, CD3+CD56+NKG2C- and CD3+CD56-NKG2C+ T cells provided the TCR beta repertoires. Points from the study as a whole: A few donors likewise had their CD3+CD56-NKG2C+ fraction led by these clonotypes. Among CD8+ T cells from about six donors, dominant NKG2C+ clonotypes accounted for roughly 1.0-7.0%.

The J gene is TRBJ2-3, the V gene TRBV4-3; there is no DNA to check the TCRdb D call of TRBD1. The TCR comes from a woman between 18 and 69 years old in good health. Sequenced sample: blood T cells: a sorted CD56 or NKG2C T cell subset, CD4+ or CD8+ T cells, or bulk PBMC T cells (not recorded which). The CDR3 reads CASSQSGAADTQYF.